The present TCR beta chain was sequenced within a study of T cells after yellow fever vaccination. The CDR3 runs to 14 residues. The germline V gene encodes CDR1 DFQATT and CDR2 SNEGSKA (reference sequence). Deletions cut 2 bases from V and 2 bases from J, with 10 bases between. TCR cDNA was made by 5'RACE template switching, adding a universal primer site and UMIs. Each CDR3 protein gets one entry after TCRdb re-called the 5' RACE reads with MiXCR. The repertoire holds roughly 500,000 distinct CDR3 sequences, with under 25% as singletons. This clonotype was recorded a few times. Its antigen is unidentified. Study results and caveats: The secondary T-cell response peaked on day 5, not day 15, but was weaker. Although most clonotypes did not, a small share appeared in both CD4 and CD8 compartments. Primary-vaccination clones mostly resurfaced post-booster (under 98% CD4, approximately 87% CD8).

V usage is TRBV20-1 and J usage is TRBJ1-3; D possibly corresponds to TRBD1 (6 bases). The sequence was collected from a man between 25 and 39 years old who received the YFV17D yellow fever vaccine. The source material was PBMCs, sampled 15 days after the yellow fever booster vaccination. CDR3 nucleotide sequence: TGCAGTGCTAGACCAGGGACAACTGGAAACACCATATATTTT. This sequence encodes CSARPGTTGNTIYF.